The 15 T cell receptor beta chains below were found in one sample sequenced in a study of cytomegalovirus exposure and HLA in healthy donors. Vbeta (60) and Jbeta (13) primers were used in the PCR. Method: immunoSEQ multiplex PCR; TCRdb's copy keeps in-frame clones and lacks some. Of more than 200,000 clones in the sample, roughly 80% were seen once. The sequenced sample was PBMCs. Receptors were obtained from a man in his forties or fifties in good health and CMV-seronegative.

V gene TRBV5-4 combines with J gene TRBJ1-1; TRBD1 matches at 9 bases. The trim removed 4 bases at V and 7 bases at J, leaving 11 bases unmatched. Germline V gene data show CDR1 as SGHNT and CDR2 as YYREEE (reference sequence). The CDR3 is 15 amino acids. CDR3 residues: CASSNAGTGQGEAFF. The CDR3 DNA sequence: TGTGCCAGCAGCAATGCCGGGACAGGGCAAGGTGAAGCTTTCTTT.

This clone is a singleton in its sample. CDR3 nucleotide sequence: TGTGCCAGCAGCCAGGGCGGGGGGGCCGGCTACGAGCAGTACTTC. Its translation is CASSQGGGAGYEQYF. The chain combines TRBV9 with TRBJ2-7; 9 bases agree with TRBD2. CDR3 size: 15 residues. Losses at the gene ends were 4 bases for V and 3 bases for J; bases not matched to a gene: 8. CDR1 and CDR2 (germline): SGDLS, YYNGEE.

This sequence joins TRBV7-3 and TRBJ1-6; 8 nucleotides line up with TRBD1. V trimming: 2 bases; J trimming: 9 bases; junction bases outside the gene matches: 9. CDR1 is SGHTA and CDR2 is FQGTGA in the germline V gene. The CDR3 is made up of 16 amino acids. CDR3 sequence (DNA): TGTGCCAGCAGCTTAGGAGGTCAGGGGGCGGGTTCACCCCTCCACTTT. Its translation is CASSLGGQGAGSPLHF.

This clone was found a few times. The junction departs from the called germline gene at one end, perhaps through a read error. V gene TRBV7-9 combines with J gene TRBJ1-1; 10 nucleotides agree with TRBD1. Germline CDR1 SEHNR, CDR2 FQNEAQ (reference sequence). The length of the CDR3 is 15 residues. CDR3 nucleotide sequence: TGTTCCAGCAGCATAAGACAGGGGGCAGATACTGAAGCTTTCTTT. Translated, it gives CSSSIRQGADTEAFF.

The chain employs TRBV7-2 and TRBJ1-2; 8 bases agree with TRBD1. Germline values: CDR1 SGHTA, CDR2 FQGNSA. V shed 5 bases and J 4 bases; nucleotides not matched to a gene: 3. The length of the CDR3 is 13 residues. DNA of the CDR3: TGTGCCAGCAGCCAGGACAGGGCCTATGGCTACACCTTC. It yields the protein CASSQDRAYGYTF.

The chain uses TRBV7-2 and TRBJ2-3; D unclear. The CDR3 is made up of 12 amino acids. The ends were cut back, 3 bases at V and 3 bases at J, with 4 bases in the middle. Looked up from germline, CDR1 is SGHTA and CDR2 is FQGNSA. CDR3 in amino acids: CASSLRTDTQYF. The CDR3 coding sequence is TGTGCCAGCAGCTTGAGGACAGATACGCAGTATTTT.

This clone came up a few times. The V gene is TRBV29-1, the J gene TRBJ2-5; D call uncertain. Per the germline V gene, CDR1 is SQVTM and CDR2 is ANQGSEA. V lost 1 base and J lost 0, with 6 bases in between. This CDR3 has 13 residues. CDR3 region: CSVEGPYQETQYF. Here the CDR3 DNA reads TGCAGCGTTGAAGGGCCTTACCAAGAGACCCAGTACTTC.

A few counts support this clone. V gene TRBV7-2 combines with J gene TRBJ1-1; D possibly corresponds to TRBD1 (5 bases). The CDR3 consists of 14 residues. V was shortened by 1 base and J by 1 base, with 7 bases between the two germline ends. Germline V gene data show CDR1 as SGHTA and CDR2 as FQGNSA. CDR3 in amino acids: CASSLGQPNTEAFF. In DNA form, the CDR3 reads TGTGCCAGCAGCTTAGGACAGCCGAACACTGAAGCTTTCTTT.

This chain connects TRBV5-1 to TRBJ1-3; D gene ambiguous. This CDR3 has 16 amino acids. Between the trimmed V and J ends, which lost 4 bases and 4 bases, there was a span of 18 bases. Germline CDR1 reads SGHRS; CDR2 reads YFSETQ. The DNA for the CDR3 is TGCGCCAGCAGCACAAACCCGGACCGGAGGGGAAACACCATATATTTT. As protein: CASSTNPDRRGNTIYF.

This clone was detected only once. The chain employs TRBV4-2 and TRBJ2-1, with 7 bases matching TRBD2. V lost 1 base and J lost 0; bases outside the gene matches: 12. Germline V CDR1 and CDR2: LGHNA, YNFKEQ. The CDR3 loop spans 19 amino acids. CDR3 DNA sequence: TGTGCCAGCAGCCAAGTCCTATCAGCGGGGCGAGCCTCCTACAATGAGCAGTTCTTC. Translating gives CASSQVLSAGRASYNEQFF.

V is TRBV5-6 and J is TRBJ1-1, with 8 bases fitting TRBD1. The V gene's germline CDR1 is SGHDT and CDR2 YYEEEE. The J segment lost 1 base and the V segment lost 4 bases, leaving 15 bases of the junction unmatched. The CDR3 consists of 18 residues. DNA for the CDR3: TGTGCCAGCAGCGCCCGATGGACCAGGGGGCGAACGAACACTGAAGCTTTCTTT. Encoded protein: CASSARWTRGRTNTEAFF.

The chain recombines TRBV7-2 with TRBJ2-5; D possibly corresponds to TRBD1 (6 bases). Between the trimmed V and J ends, which lost 3 bases and 1 base, there was a span of 12 bases. The CDR3 has 15 amino acids. Germline assignment: CDR1 SGHTA and CDR2 FQGNSA. CDR3 bases: TGTGCCAGCAGCTTCCCGCAGGGGACCCAAGAGACCCAGTACTTC. This encodes CASSFPQGTQETQYF.

The V and J genes are TRBV27 and TRBJ2-1; weak D call: TRBD1 (6 bases). The length of the CDR3 is 16 residues. Germline CDR1 is MNHEY and CDR2 is SMNVEV (reference sequence). Trimming took off 5 bases at V and 0 bases at J, with 14 bases between the two ends. In DNA form, the CDR3 reads TGTGCCAGCAGTCCGCAGGGGTCGAGCTCCTACAATGAGCAGTTCTTC. This codes for CASSPQGSSSYNEQFF.

The V call is TRBV12-5, the J call TRBJ2-7; 7 bases line up with TRBD1. The CDR3 is 16 amino acids. Germline V lookup: CDR1 LGHNT, CDR2 FRNRAP. V shed 7 bases, J shed 0 bases, and the junction held 12 bases outside the gene matches. Here the CDR3 reads CASALPPGQSSYEQYF. In nucleotides, the CDR3 is TGTGCTAGTGCTCTCCCCCCGGGACAGAGCTCCTACGAGCAGTACTTC.

V is TRBV19 and J is TRBJ2-4; TRBD1 might be the D (6 bases). This CDR3 is built from 11 residues. CDR1 is LNHDA and CDR2 is SQIVND in the germline V gene (reference sequence). The ends were cut back, 6 bases at V and 6 bases at J, with 6 bases in the middle. Here the CDR3 reads CASRQGNIQYF. The CDR3 nucleotides are TGTGCCAGTAGACAGGGAAACATTCAGTACTTC.